Below, one TCR beta chain is given with its context. Which antigen it targets is not known. One base away there is no much larger clone; base qualities are not given. The 80 to 90 tumor samples underwent high-throughput TCR profiling using ImmunoSEQ. The authors' analysis ran thus. Repertoire diversity metrics included richness (unique productive sequences), clonality, evenness and relatedness; Bhattacharyya coefficient assessed similarity between samples. In a sensitivity analysis, TCRs with fewer than two reads were excluded, and consistent conclusions were obtained. TCRdb provides this immuneACCESS table in a form limited to in-frame rearrangements. Some clones are lacking; in checked studies, under half of them reflect an unresolved V gene, and why the rest are absent is not known. V and J calls and clone size are as listed in that table; D and trimming were resolved from the DNA. Here the sample has fewer than 20,000 clones; about 75% occur a single time. The ten largest account for about 6% of the sample.

The data belong to a study of high-grade serous ovarian cancer treatment subgroups (dated by TCRdb to 2020 to 2023). Context from the whole study: Sequencing yielded a mean of around 13,000 reads and 7,000 or so unique TCR beta rearrangements per sample. In total there were some 100 samples, since every patient provided one primary tumor sample and two metastatic tumor samples. The study profiled TCR beta repertoires in high-grade serous ovarian cancer patients grouped by complete gross resection or neoadjuvant chemotherapy response under a laparoscopic triage algorithm. The 30-patient cohort included ten or so patients with no residual disease after primary surgery (R0), ten or so excellent NACT responders, and ten or so poor NACT responders.

What the authors observed across the whole study: Tumors from the same patient had repertoire similarity ranging from roughly 0.095 to 0.8, while tumors from different patients showed almost no similarity. Bulk tumor TCR sequencing lacked spatial information, limiting insight into HGSC tumor complexity and diversity. TCR clonal relatedness showed a positive correlation with neoantigen level and a trend toward positive correlation with copy number variation and mutation load from whole-genome sequencing. TCR repertoire analyses were focused on CDR3, and CDR1 and CDR2 were not analyzed.

The germline V gene supplies CDR1 SGHDT and CDR2 YYEEEE. V is reduced by 2 bases and J by 4 bases, leaving a spacing of 9 bases between them. Including the terminal cysteine and phenylalanine, the CDR3 comprises 13 residues. Just CDR3 DNA is preserved here, 39 bases in frame from base 1. Tumor samples were obtained before definitive surgery or chemotherapy. Genomic DNA extraction was performed by the MD Anderson Biospecimen Extraction Resource, and TCR sequencing was carried out by the MD Anderson Cancer Genomics Laboratory. This receptor was taken from a human donor with high-grade serous ovarian cancer. This chain is built from TRBV5-6 and TRBJ1-2, and the D gene may be TRBD1, 6 bases matching. The source material was tumor tissue. The DNA is TGTGCCAGCAGCTTTTACAGGGCCTATGGCTACACCTTC. Its protein reads: CASSFYRAYGYTF. The variable domain in full, with residues beyond the CDR3 obtained from the reference TRBV5-6 and TRBJ1-2 genes, is DAGVTQSPTHLIKTRGQQVTLRCSPKSGHDTVSWYQQALGQGPQFIFQYYEEEERQRGNFPDRFSGHQFPNYSSELNVNALLLGDSALYLCASSFYRAYGYTFGSGTRLTVV.